These 32 T cell receptor beta chains came from one sample sequenced in a study of cytomegalovirus exposure and HLA in healthy donors. The PCR made use of 60 Vbeta and 13 Jbeta primers. Sequencing was performed with immunoSEQ multiplex PCR; in TCRdb, only in-frame clones are kept and a portion is missing. The repertoire consists of roughly 190,000 clones, with 60% to 85% occurring once and the leading ten covering about 1.1%. The specimen was PBMCs. The receptors come from a middle-aged woman in good health and CMV-seronegative.

The CDR3 DNA follows: TGTGCCATCAGGGACAGGACTAACACTGAAGCTTTCTTT. Translating gives CAIRDRTNTEAFF. The chain links TRBV10-3 to TRBJ1-1, with 7 nucleotides matching TRBD1. CDR3 size: 13 residues. Germline-derived CDR1 and CDR2 are ENHRY and SYGVKD. Losses at the gene ends were 6 bases for V and 2 bases for J; bases not matched to a gene: 3.

Turning to this clone: A read error may account for a junction end that differs from germline. The chain is built from TRBV7-7 and TRBJ2-2, with TRBD2 matching over 12 bases. Germline V CDR1 and CDR2: SSHAT, FNYEAQ (reference sequence). The CDR3 has 16 amino acids. The CDR3 reads CASSLAGGPGTGELFF. DNA of the CDR3: TGTGCTAGCAGCCTAGCGGGAGGGCCGGGCACCGGGGAGCTGTTTTTT.

This clone was counted a few times. The V gene is TRBV7-3, the J gene TRBJ2-1; 13 positions agree with TRBD2. Germline CDR1 reads SGHTA; CDR2 reads FQGTGA. The CDR3 contains 16 residues. V shed 3 bases and J 3 bases; nucleotides not matched to a gene: 2. CDR3 coding DNA: TGTGCCAGCAGCTTCGGACTAGCGGGGGTCTACAATGAGCAGTTCTTC. Translation gives CASSFGLAGVYNEQFF. Variable domain in full (rest from reference TRBV7-3 and TRBJ2-1): GAGVSQTPSNKVTEKGKYVELRCDPISGHTALYWYRQSLGQGPEFLIYFQGTGAADDSGLPNDRFFAVRPEGSVSTLKIQRTERGDSAVYLCASSFGLAGVYNEQFFGPGTRLTVL.

The J gene is TRBJ2-2, the V gene TRBV5-6; no clear D. V was pared by 0 bases and J by 2 bases, with 14 bases between. Per germline, CDR1 SGHDT and CDR2 YYEEEE. The CDR3 runs 17 residues. The DNA for the CDR3 is TGTGCCAGCAGCTTGGCAGGTGATGTATTCAACACCGGGGAGCTGTTTTTT. The encoded protein is CASSLAGDVFNTGELFF.

This clone appeared a few times. The chain carries TRBV19 and TRBJ1-2, with TRBD1 identical over 7 bases. Germline V gene sequence: CDR1 LNHDA, CDR2 SQIVND (reference sequence). The CDR3 has 14 amino acids. The junction had 10 bases not matched to a gene; V was cut back by 8 bases and J by 4 bases. The CDR3 nucleotides read TGTGCCAGTGTCGGGAGGGGACAGACCTATGGCTACACCTTC. Amino acid sequence: CASVGRGQTYGYTF.

This sequence joins TRBV6-1 and TRBJ2-7; 8 nucleotides agree with TRBD1. Losses at the gene ends were 11 bases for V and 0 bases for J; bases not matched to a gene: 9. CDR3 size: 14 residues. CDR1 and CDR2 (germline): MNHNS, SASEGT. CDR3: CAAQGALSSYEQYF. For the CDR3, the DNA is TGTGCCGCCCAGGGGGCCTTGAGCTCCTACGAGCAGTACTTC.

The V gene is TRBV30, the J gene TRBJ1-5; 8 nucleotides align to TRBD1. There are 16 residues in the CDR3. Unmatched junction bases numbered 10, after V lost 1 base and J lost 5 bases. Germline CDR1 GTSNPN, CDR2 SVGIG (reference sequence). The CDR3 DNA sequence: TGTGCCTGGAGTGACCAAGAGACAGGGGATTATCAGCCCCAGCATTTT. As protein: CAWSDQETGDYQPQHF.

The rearrangement joins TRBV6-5 to TRBJ2-7; TRBD2 aligns across 12 bases. This CDR3 region has 16 residues. Germline values: CDR1 MNHEY, CDR2 SVGAGI. Losses at the gene ends were 2 bases for V and 4 bases for J; bases not matched to a gene: 6. The CDR3 DNA reads as TGTGCCAGCAGTTACGCACCAGGACTAGCGGGATACGAGCAGTACTTC. This sequence encodes CASSYAPGLAGYEQYF.

The chain recombines TRBV5-4 with TRBJ2-6; maybe TRBD1 (6 bases). V was shortened by 4 bases and J by 0 bases, with 11 bases between the two germline ends. Germline V gene sequence: CDR1 SGHNT, CDR2 YYREEE (reference sequence). The CDR3 extends over 16 amino acids. The CDR3 DNA is TGTGCCAGCAGCGGCGACAGGACCTCTGGGGCCAACGTCCTGACTTTC. This encodes CASSGDRTSGANVLTF.

CDR3 sequence reads: CAWRGTGFTGANVLTF. For the CDR3, the DNA is TGTGCCTGGAGGGGGACAGGGTTCACTGGGGCCAACGTCCTGACTTTC. The rearrangement joins TRBV30 to TRBJ2-6; 9 nucleotides align to TRBD1. J gave up 2 bases and V 3 bases, and 5 bases lay outside the gene matches. The CDR3 covers 16 residues. CDR1 and CDR2 from the germline V gene are GTSNPN and SVGIG (reference sequence).

The rearrangement uses TRBV9 and TRBJ1-4, with 9 bases matching TRBD1. CDR1 is SGDLS and CDR2 is YYNGEE in the germline V gene. The V and J ends lost 3 bases and 6 bases, in that order; junction bases with no gene match: 9. The CDR3 contains 16 residues. The CDR3 sequence is CASSATGTGRHEKLFF. CDR3 in DNA: TGTGCCAGCAGCGCCACCGGGACAGGGCGGCATGAAAAACTGTTTTTT.

The CDR3: CASSPGETGPGYTF. The CDR3 DNA sequence: TGTGCCAGCTCACCAGGCGAGACAGGGCCCGGCTACACCTTC. The chain links TRBV18 to TRBJ1-2; 7 nucleotides agree with TRBD1. The CDR3 spans 14 residues. The V gene's germline CDR1 is KGHSH and CDR2 LQKENI. V was pared by 2 bases and J by 8 bases, with 8 bases of the junction left unmatched. Combining the CDR3 with reference TRBV18 and TRBJ1-2 gives the whole variable domain NAGVMQNPRHLVRRRGQEARLRCSPMKGHSHVYWYRQLPEEGLKFMVYLQKENIIDESGMPKERFSAEFPKEGPSILRIQQVVRGDSAAYFCASSPGETGPGYTFGSGTRLTVV.

V gene TRBV7-2 combines with J gene TRBJ1-4, with D possibly matching TRBD1 (5 bases). The CDR3 length is 13 residues. V was cut by 5 bases and J by 4 bases, with 8 bases left in between. Germline assignment: CDR1 SGHTA and CDR2 FQGNSA. The CDR3 here is CASSTDINEKLFF. For the CDR3, the DNA is TGTGCCAGCAGCACGGACATTAATGAAAAACTGTTTTTT.

This clone was detected only once. The rearrangement uses TRBV30 and TRBJ2-1; no clear D gene. V was clipped by 6 bases and J by 6 bases, with 15 bases between them. This CDR3 spans 13 amino acids. Germline V gives CDR1 GTSNPN, CDR2 SVGIG (reference sequence). The CDR3: CACTTTPPNEQFF. Written as DNA, the CDR3 is TGTGCCTGCACCACTACTCCCCCCAATGAGCAGTTCTTC.

This chain connects TRBV7-2 to TRBJ2-7, with 7 bases fitting TRBD2. The germline V gene has CDR1 SGHTA and CDR2 FQGNSA. This CDR3 comprises 16 residues. V lost 1 base to trimming and J lost 2 bases; unmatched junction nucleotides: 8. The CDR3 here is CASSLGGRALPYEQYV. In DNA form, the CDR3 reads TGTGCCAGCAGCTTAGGAGGGAGGGCCCTCCCCTACGAGCAGTACGTC.

This chain uses TRBV30 with TRBJ2-2; a possible D gene is TRBD2 (6 bases). The CDR3 loop spans 15 amino acids. The V end lost 6 bases, the J end lost 2 bases, and 16 bases lay between the germline ends. Germline V gene data show CDR1 as GTSNPN and CDR2 as SVGIG (reference sequence). Here the CDR3 reads CACSLSGLNTGELFF. The CDR3 DNA follows: TGTGCCTGTAGCCTGAGCGGGCTAAACACCGGGGAGCTGTTTTTT.

The chain recombines TRBV11-3 with TRBJ1-1; a weak D match, TRBD1 (5 bases). The CDR3 spans 15 residues. V was cut by 1 base and J by 0 bases, with 9 bases left in between. The germline CDR1 and CDR2 sequences are SGHNT and YENEEA. The CDR3 sequence: CASSLVAGVNTEAFF. CDR3 DNA: TGTGCCAGCAGCTTAGTGGCGGGGGTGAACACTGAAGCTTTCTTT.

This rearrangement joins TRBV19 to TRBJ1-1, with 7 bases fitting TRBD1. The CDR3 is 14 amino acids. Germline V lookup: CDR1 LNHDA, CDR2 SQIVND (reference sequence). V lost 7 bases, J lost 1 base, and 6 bases stayed unmatched. The CDR3 coding sequence is TGTGCCAGTAATTCGGACAGGCCGAACACTGAAGCTTTCTTT. It translates to CASNSDRPNTEAFF.

The V and J genes are TRBV2 and TRBJ2-1; a possible D gene is TRBD2 (6 bases). V lost 6 bases to trimming and J lost 3 bases, with 18 bases between them. The CDR3 covers 16 residues. Germline V lookup: CDR1 SNHLY, CDR2 FYNNEI. The CDR3 protein is CASRSEWAGIYNEQFF. DNA of the CDR3: TGTGCCAGCAGATCAGAGTGGGCGGGAATCTACAATGAGCAGTTCTTC.

The chain has TRBV10-3 and TRBJ1-2, with D possibly TRBD1 on 6 matching bases. V was trimmed by 6 bases and J by 0 bases, leaving 14 bases between them. CDR3 size: 15 residues. Germline CDR1 reads ENHRY; CDR2 reads SYGVKD. The CDR3 bases are TGTGCCATCAGAGAAACGGACAGATCTAACTATGGCTACACCTTC. Translation gives CAIRETDRSNYGYTF.

The chain carries TRBV7-2 and TRBJ1-3; no definite D call. The CDR3 covers 14 residues. Germline V CDR1 and CDR2: SGHTA, FQGNSA. Deletions cut 1 base from V and 2 bases from J, with 6 bases between. CDR3: CASSLGGTGNTIYF. CDR3 coding DNA: TGTGCCAGCAGCTTAGGAGGGACTGGAAACACCATATATTTT. The entire variable domain, with the rest obtained from reference TRBV7-2 and TRBJ1-3, is as follows: GAGVSQSPSNKVTEKGKDVELRCDPISGHTALYWYRQSLGQGLEFLIYFQGNSAPDKSGLPSDRFSAERTGGSVSTLTIQRTQQEDSAVYLCASSLGGTGNTIYFGEGSWLTVV.

The J gene is TRBJ2-5, the V gene TRBV5-1, with TRBD1 identical over 9 bases. The CDR3 runs to 15 residues. Unmatched junction bases numbered 9, after V lost 4 bases and J lost 5 bases. Germline V gene sequence: CDR1 SGHRS, CDR2 YFSETQ. Here the CDR3 reads CASSPGTGSGETQYF. For the CDR3, the DNA is TGCGCCAGCAGCCCCGGGACAGGGTCGGGTGAGACCCAGTACTTC.

The gene calls are TRBV19 and TRBJ2-2, with 8 bases fitting TRBD1. Trimming took 4 bases from V and 1 from J; bases not matched to a gene: 8. Germline V gives CDR1 LNHDA, CDR2 SQIVND (reference sequence). The length of the CDR3 is 17 residues. The CDR3 here is CASSRRTGHRNTGELFF. In DNA form, the CDR3 reads TGTGCCAGTAGTAGAAGGACAGGGCACAGGAACACCGGGGAGCTGTTTTTT.

The chain is built from TRBV25-1 and TRBJ1-4; no definite D call. Germline V lookup: CDR1 MGHDK, CDR2 SYGVNS. The CDR3 totals 15 residues. Trimming shortened V by 6 bases and J by 0 bases, and 11 bases separated the two germline ends. DNA of the CDR3: TGTGCCAGCAGGCAGGCGGGCACAACTAATGAAAAACTGTTTTTT. Amino acid sequence: CASRQAGTTNEKLFF.

The rearrangement joins TRBV6-1 to TRBJ2-7; 12 nucleotides line up with TRBD2. The CDR3 runs to 17 residues. V lost 4 bases, J lost 3 bases, and 10 bases stayed unmatched. Germline V gene lookup returns CDR1 MNHNS and CDR2 SASEGT. The CDR3 DNA follows: TGTGCCAGCAGTGGGCGACTAGCGGGAGTCTCTGGCTACGAGCAGTACTTC. This sequence encodes CASSGRLAGVSGYEQYF.

This chain connects TRBV7-9 to TRBJ1-5, with a possible D match to TRBD1 (5 bases). V was pared by 5 bases and J by 9 bases, with 17 bases between. Germline loops: CDR1 SEHNR, CDR2 FQNEAQ (reference sequence). CDR3 length: 14 amino acids. The CDR3 region has the DNA TGTGCCAGCAGCCGAACGACAGCCATGGGGCCCCAGCATTTT. This sequence encodes CASSRTTAMGPQHF.

V and J are TRBV6-1 and TRBJ2-1; D is uncertain. This CDR3 spans 14 amino acids. Trimming took off 2 bases at V and 2 bases at J, with 7 bases between the two ends. Germline-derived CDR1 and CDR2 are MNHNS and SASEGT. The CDR3 spells CASSESFPYNEQFF. The CDR3 bases are TGTGCCAGCAGTGAATCCTTTCCCTACAATGAGCAGTTCTTC.

This chain links TRBV19 with TRBJ1-5, with a weak D call TRBD1 (5 bases). V was shortened by 3 bases and J by 4 bases, with 10 bases between the two germline ends. Germline CDR1 and CDR2: LNHDA and SQIVND (reference sequence). The CDR3 contains 14 residues. The CDR3 loop reads CASSILGGNQPQHF. Written as DNA, the CDR3 is TGTGCCAGTAGTATTCTCGGGGGAAATCAGCCCCAGCATTTT.

This rearrangement joins TRBV11-1 to TRBJ1-4; weak D call: TRBD1 (5 bases). The CDR3 consists of 16 residues. Trimming cost V 5 bases and J 0 bases, with 13 bases left between them. Germline V lookup: CDR1 SGHAT, CDR2 FQDESV (reference sequence). The CDR3 nucleotides read TGTGCCAGCAGCCACCGACGGGGGGCAACTAATGAAAAACTGTTTTTT. This encodes CASSHRRGATNEKLFF.

This clone occurred once. This chain joins TRBV5-6 and TRBJ2-3; D ambiguous. Germline values: CDR1 SGHDT, CDR2 YYEEEE. The CDR3 loop spans 15 amino acids. V was cut by 5 bases and J by 3 bases, with 16 bases left in between. The CDR3 region is CASSLGAMETDTQYF. In DNA, the CDR3 is TGTGCCAGCAGTCTAGGAGCCATGGAAACAGATACGCAGTATTTT.

This clone was observed a single time. Other nucleotide sequences from this sample produce the same CDR3. The chain combines TRBV29-1 with TRBJ2-1; 7 positions agree with TRBD1. Looked up from germline, CDR1 is SQVTM and CDR2 is ANQGSEA. The CDR3 covers 14 residues. The ends lost 7 bases at V and 0 bases at J; junction bases unmatched: 6. The CDR3 loop reads CSALDRSSYNEQFF. In DNA form, the CDR3 reads TGCAGCGCCCTGGACAGGAGCTCCTACAATGAGCAGTTCTTC.

The chain links TRBV4-3 to TRBJ1-2; 9 positions agree with TRBD1. The CDR3 covers 15 residues. V shed 1 base and J 7 bases; nucleotides not matched to a gene: 7. CDR1 LGHNA and CDR2 YSLEER come from the germline V gene. CDR3: CASSQGDRVGGGYTF. CDR3 DNA: TGCGCCAGCAGCCAAGGGGACAGGGTCGGCGGTGGCTACACCTTC.